This record looks at one T cell receptor (beta chain) sequence and its context. Its antigen is still unknown. This entry belongs to a study of identifying expanded T cells in peripheral blood. Healthy donors had no documented immune events, such as infections, while sampled. Points from the study as a whole: Differentially abundant clones: about 1.2 between replicates, 15 to 17 at roughly 2 weeks, around 19 at four. Variance in clone template counts between approximately 2-week samples significantly increased with total template count across all healthy donors.

Using immunoSEQ multiplex PCR, the repertoire was profiled, and TCRdb retains in-frame clones only, with some absent. The top ten hold less than 20% of the sample, which has around 120,000 clones, roughly 89% seen once. Sequencing was performed on blood. This receptor was taken from a person aged 18 to 75 in good health.

For the CDR3, the DNA is TGTGCCAGCAGTTTAGGAGGGACCCTCTACGAGCAGTACTTC. Protein sequence: CASSLGGTLYEQYF. The J gene is TRBJ2-7, the V gene TRBV28, with D perhaps TRBD2 (6 bases). This CDR3 has 14 amino acids. V gave up 2 bases and J gave up 3 bases, with 11 bases separating them. Germline CDR1 is MDHEN and CDR2 is SYDVKM.